This T cell receptor beta chain was recorded in a study of Graves' ophthalmopathy and Graves' hyperthyroidism. CDR3 regions of TCR beta were amplified from RNA transcripts. Scientists carried out first-round RT-PCR using HTBI primers and then a second-round multiplex PCR. TCRdb reprocessed the multiplex PCR reads via MiXCR and lists one record per CDR3 protein. The sample comprises 600,000 to 700,000 distinct CDR3 sequences, about two fifths of which are singletons, and over 2.5% rests with the top ten. The CDR3 consists of 16 residues. Between the trimmed V and J ends, which lost 4 bases and 1 base, there was a span of 16 bases. This clonotype has more than one count but fewer than ten. Its antigen is still unknown. Findings and caveats of the study: Prediction of ophthalmopathy progression reached about 71% sensitivity and around 72% specificity.

The chain has TRBV12-3 or TRBV12-4 and TRBJ2-5; D is unclear. The receptor's source is an adult man with Graves' ophthalmopathy. Sequenced material: peripheral blood. CDR3 amino acids: CASSYSPAGTQETQYF. CDR3 DNA: TGTGCCAGCAGTTACTCTCCGGCAGGAACCCAAGAGACCCAGTACTTC.